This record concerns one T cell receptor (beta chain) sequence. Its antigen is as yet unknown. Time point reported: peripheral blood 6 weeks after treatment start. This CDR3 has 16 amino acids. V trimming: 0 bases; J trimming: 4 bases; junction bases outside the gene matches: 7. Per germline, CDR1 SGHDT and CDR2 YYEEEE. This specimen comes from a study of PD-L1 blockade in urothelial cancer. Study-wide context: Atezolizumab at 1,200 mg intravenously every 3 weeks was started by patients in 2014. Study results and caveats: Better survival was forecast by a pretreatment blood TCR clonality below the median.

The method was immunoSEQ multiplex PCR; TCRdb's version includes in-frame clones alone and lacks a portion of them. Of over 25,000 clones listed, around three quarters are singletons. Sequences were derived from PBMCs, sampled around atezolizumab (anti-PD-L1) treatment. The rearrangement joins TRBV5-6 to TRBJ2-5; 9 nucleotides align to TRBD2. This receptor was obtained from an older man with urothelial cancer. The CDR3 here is CASSLVAGGRGETQYF. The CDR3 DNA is TGTGCCAGCAGCTTGGTTGCGGGGGGGCGGGGAGAGACCCAGTACTTC.